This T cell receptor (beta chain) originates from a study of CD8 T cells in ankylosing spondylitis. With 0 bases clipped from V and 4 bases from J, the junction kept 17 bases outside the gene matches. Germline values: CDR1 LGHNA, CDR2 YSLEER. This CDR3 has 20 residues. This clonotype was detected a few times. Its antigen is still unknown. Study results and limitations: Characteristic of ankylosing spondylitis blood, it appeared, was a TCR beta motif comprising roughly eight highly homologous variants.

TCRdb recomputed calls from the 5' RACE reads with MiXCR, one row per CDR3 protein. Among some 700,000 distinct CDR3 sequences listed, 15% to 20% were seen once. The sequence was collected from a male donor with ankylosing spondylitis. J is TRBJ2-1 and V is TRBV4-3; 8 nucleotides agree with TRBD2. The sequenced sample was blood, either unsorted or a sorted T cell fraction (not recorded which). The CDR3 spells CASSQDFVSVAGGGYNEQFF. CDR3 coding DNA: TGCGCCAGCAGCCAAGATTTTGTAAGCGTGGCGGGAGGAGGGTACAATGAGCAGTTCTTC.